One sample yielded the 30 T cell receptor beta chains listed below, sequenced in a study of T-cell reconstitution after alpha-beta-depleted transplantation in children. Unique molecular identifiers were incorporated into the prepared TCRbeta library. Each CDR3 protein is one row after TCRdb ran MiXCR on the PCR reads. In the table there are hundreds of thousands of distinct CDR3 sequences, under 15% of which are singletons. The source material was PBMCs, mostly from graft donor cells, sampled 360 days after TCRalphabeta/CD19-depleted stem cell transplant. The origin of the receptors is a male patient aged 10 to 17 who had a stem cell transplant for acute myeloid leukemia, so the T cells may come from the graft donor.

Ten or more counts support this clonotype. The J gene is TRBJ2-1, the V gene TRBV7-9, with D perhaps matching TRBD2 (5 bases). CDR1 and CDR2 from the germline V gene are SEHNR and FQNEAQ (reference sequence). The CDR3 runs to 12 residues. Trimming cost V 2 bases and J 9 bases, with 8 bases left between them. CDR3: CASSLKSGEQFF. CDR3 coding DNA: TGTGCCAGCAGCTTAAAGAGCGGTGAGCAGTTCTTC.

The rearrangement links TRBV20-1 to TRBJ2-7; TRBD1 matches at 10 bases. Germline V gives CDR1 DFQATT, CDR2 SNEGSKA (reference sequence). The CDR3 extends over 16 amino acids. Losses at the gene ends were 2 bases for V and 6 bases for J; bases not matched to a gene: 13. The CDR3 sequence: CSARRFGGTGVSEQYF. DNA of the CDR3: TGCAGTGCTAGAAGGTTCGGGGGGACAGGGGTTAGCGAGCAGTACTTC.

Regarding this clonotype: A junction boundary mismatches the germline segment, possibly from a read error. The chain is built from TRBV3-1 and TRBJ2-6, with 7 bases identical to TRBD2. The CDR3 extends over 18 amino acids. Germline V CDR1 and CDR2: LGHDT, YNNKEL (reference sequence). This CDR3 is CASTQGASGPSGANVLTF. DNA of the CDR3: TGTGCCAGCACCCAAGGAGCTAGCGGTCCCTCTGGGGCCAACGTCCTGACTTTC.

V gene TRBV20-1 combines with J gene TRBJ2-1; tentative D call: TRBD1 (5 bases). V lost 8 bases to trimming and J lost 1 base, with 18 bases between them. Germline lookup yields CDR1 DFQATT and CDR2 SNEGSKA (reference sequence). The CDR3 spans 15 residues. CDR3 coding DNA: TGCAGTTTTAAGGCAGGGCTTCAGTCCTACAATGAGCAGTTCTTC. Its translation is CSFKAGLQSYNEQFF.

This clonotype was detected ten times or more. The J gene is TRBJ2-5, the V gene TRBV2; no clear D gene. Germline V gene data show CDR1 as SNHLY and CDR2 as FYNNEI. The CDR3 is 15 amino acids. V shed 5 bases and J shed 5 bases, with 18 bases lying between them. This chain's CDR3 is CASSSLKGLGETQYF. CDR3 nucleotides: TGTGCCAGCAGTTCCCTTAAGGGCCTGGGGGAGACCCAGTACTTC.

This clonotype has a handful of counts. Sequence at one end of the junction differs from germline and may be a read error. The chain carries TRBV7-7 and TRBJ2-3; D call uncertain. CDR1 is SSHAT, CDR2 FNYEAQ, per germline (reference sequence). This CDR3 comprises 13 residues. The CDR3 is CASSLLPLDTQYF. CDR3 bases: TGTGCTAGCAGCTTACTGCCCCTCGATACGCAGTATTTT.

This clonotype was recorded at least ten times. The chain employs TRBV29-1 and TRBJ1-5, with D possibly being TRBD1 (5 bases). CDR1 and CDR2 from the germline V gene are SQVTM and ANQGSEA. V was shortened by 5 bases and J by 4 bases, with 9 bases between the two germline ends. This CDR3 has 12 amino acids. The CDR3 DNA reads TGCAGCGTTCAGGGAGCTAATCAGCCCCAGCATTTT. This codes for CSVQGANQPQHF.

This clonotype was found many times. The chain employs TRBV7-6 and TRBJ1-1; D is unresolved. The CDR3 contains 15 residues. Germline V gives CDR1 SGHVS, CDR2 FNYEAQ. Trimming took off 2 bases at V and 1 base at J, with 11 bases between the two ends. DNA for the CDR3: TGTGCCAGCAGCTTAAACGGAGGAACGAACACTGAAGCTTTCTTT. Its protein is CASSLNGGTNTEAFF. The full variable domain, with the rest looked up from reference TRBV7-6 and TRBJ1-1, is GAGVSQSPRYKVTKRGQDVALRCDPISGHVSLYWYRQALGQGPEFLTYFNYEAQQDKSGLPNDRFSAERPEGSISTLTIQRTEQRDSAMYRCASSLNGGTNTEAFFGQGTRLTVV.

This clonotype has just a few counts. The CDR3 here is CASSFSFTQETQYF. In DNA, the CDR3 is TGTGCCAGCAGTTTCAGTTTTACCCAAGAGACCCAGTACTTC. This rearrangement joins TRBV6-5 to TRBJ2-5; D is uncertain. This CDR3 spans 14 amino acids. Deletions cut 4 bases from V and 1 base from J, with 10 bases between. Germline V lookup: CDR1 MNHEY, CDR2 SVGAGI.

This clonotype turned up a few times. CDR3 coding DNA: TGCAGTGCTAGAGAAGGGACGTATAGCTCTGGGGCCAACGTCCTGACTTTC. Amino acid sequence: CSAREGTYSSGANVLTF. The chain is built from TRBV20-1 and TRBJ2-6, with D perhaps given as TRBD1 or TRBD2 (5 bases each). CDR1 is DFQATT and CDR2 is SNEGSKA in the germline V gene (reference sequence). V was shortened by 0 bases and J by 0 bases, with 12 bases between the two germline ends. This CDR3 comprises 17 residues.

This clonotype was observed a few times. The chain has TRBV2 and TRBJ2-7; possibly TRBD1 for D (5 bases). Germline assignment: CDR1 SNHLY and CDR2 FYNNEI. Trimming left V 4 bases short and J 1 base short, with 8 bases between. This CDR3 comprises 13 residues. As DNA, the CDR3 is TGTGCCAGCAGTGTATACAGGTCCTACGAGCAGTACTTC. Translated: CASSVYRSYEQYF.

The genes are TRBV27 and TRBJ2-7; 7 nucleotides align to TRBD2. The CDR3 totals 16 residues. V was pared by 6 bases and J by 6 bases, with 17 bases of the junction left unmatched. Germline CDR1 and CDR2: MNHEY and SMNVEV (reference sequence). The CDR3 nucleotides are TGTGCCAGCAGGAACCCTATAGGGGAGGGCTTAGGCGAGCAGTACTTC. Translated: CASRNPIGEGLGEQYF.

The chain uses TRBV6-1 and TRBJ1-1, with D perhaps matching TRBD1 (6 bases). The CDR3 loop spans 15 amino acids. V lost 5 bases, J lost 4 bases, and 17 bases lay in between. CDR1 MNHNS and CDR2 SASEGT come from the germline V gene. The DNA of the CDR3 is TGTGCCAGCAGTCAAACCCCAGGGGTGTCCACTGAAGCTTTCTTT. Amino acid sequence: CASSQTPGVSTEAFF.

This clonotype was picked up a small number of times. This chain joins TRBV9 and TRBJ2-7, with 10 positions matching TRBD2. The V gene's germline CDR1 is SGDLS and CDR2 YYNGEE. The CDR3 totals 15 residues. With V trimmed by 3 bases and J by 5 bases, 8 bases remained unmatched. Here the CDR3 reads CASSGPGLASHEQYF. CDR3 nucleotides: TGTGCCAGCAGCGGCCCGGGACTAGCGAGCCACGAGCAGTACTTC.

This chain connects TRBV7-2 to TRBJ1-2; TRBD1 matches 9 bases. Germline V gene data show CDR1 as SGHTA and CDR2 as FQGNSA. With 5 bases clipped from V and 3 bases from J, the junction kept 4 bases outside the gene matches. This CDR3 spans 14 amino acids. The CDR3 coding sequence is TGTGCCAGCAGCACACAGGGGGCTGACTATGGCTACACCTTC. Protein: CASSTQGADYGYTF.

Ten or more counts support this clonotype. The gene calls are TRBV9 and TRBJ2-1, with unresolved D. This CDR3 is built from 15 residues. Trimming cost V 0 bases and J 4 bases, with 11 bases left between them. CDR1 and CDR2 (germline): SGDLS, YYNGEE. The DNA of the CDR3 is TGTGCCAGCAGCGTAGAGGGTCGGCAGTACAATGAGCAGTTCTTC. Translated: CASSVEGRQYNEQFF.

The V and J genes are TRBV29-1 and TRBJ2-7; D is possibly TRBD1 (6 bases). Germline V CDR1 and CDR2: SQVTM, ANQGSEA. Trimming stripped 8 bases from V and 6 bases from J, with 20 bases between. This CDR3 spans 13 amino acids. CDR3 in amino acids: CSTGKGPRGEQYF. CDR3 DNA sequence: TGCAGCACAGGTAAAGGGCCCAGGGGCGAGCAGTACTTC.

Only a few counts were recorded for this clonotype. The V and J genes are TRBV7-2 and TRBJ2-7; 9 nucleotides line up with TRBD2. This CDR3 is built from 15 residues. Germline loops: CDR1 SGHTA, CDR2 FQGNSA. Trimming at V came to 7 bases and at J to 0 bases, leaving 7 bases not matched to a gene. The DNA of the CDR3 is TGTGCCAGCACCATTAGGACTAGCGCCTCCTACGAGCAGTACTTC. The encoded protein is CASTIRTSASYEQYF.

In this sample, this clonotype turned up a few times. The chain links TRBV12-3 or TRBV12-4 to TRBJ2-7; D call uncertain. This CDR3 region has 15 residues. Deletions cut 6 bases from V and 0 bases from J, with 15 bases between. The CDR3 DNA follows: TGTGCCAGCAGCCCTTATTACCACAGCTCCTACGAGCAGTACTTC. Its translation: CASSPYYHSSYEQYF.

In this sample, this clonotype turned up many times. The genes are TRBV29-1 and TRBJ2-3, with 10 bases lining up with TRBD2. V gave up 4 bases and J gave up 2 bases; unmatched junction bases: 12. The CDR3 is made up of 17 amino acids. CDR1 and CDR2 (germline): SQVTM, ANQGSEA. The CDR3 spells CSVAAPGLAELTDTQYF. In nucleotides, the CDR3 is TGCAGCGTTGCCGCCCCAGGACTAGCGGAACTCACAGATACGCAGTATTTT.

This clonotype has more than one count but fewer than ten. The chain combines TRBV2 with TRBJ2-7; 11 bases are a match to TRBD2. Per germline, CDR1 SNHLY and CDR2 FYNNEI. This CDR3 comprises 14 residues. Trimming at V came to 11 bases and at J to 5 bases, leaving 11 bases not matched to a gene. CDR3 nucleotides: TGTGCCGGTCAAACTAGCGGGAGTTTCAACGAGCAGTACTTC. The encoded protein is CAGQTSGSFNEQYF.

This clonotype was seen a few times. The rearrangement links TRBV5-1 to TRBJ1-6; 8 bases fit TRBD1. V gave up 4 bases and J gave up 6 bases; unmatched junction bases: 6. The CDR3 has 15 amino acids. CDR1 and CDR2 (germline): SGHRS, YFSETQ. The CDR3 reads CASSRWDRFNSPLHF. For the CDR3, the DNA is TGCGCCAGCAGCCGGTGGGACAGGTTTAATTCACCCCTCCACTTT.

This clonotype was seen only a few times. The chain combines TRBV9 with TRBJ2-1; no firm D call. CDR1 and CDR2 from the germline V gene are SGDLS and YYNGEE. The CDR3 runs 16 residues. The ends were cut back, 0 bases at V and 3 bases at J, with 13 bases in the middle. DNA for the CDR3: TGTGCCAGCAGCGTAGACCCTATCGCCTACTACAATGAGCAGTTCTTC. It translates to CASSVDPIAYYNEQFF.

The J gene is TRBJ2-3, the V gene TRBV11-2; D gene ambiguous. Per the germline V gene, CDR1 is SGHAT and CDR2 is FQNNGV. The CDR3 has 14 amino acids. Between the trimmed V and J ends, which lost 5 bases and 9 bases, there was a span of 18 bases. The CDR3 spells CASSPGNVGLTQYF. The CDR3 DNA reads TGTGCCAGCAGCCCAGGAAATGTGGGTTTGACGCAGTATTTT.

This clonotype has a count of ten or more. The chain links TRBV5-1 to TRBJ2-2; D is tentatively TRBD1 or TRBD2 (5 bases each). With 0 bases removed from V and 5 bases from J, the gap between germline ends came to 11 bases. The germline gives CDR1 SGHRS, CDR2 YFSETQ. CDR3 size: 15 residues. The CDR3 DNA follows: TGCGCCAGCAGCTTGGGAGGGGTCGGAACCGGGGAGCTGTTTTTT. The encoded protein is CASSLGGVGTGELFF.

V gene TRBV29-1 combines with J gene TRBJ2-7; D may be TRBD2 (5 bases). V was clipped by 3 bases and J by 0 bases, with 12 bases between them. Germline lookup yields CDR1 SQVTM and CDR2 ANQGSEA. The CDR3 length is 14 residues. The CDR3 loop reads CSVEISVISYEQYF. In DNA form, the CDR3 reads TGCAGCGTTGAGATTAGCGTGATCTCCTACGAGCAGTACTTC.

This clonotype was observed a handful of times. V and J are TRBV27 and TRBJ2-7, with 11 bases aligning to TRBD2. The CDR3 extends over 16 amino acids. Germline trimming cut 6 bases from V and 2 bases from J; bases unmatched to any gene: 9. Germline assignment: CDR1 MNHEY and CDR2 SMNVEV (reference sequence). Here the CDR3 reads CASSFLPTSGAYEQYF. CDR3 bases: TGTGCCAGCAGCTTCCTGCCGACTAGCGGGGCCTACGAGCAGTACTTC.

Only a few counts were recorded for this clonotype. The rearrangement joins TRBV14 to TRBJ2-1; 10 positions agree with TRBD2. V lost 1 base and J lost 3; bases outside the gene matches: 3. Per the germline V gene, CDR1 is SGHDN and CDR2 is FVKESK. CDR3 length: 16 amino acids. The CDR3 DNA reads TGTGCCAGCAGCCAAGGTCGACTAGCGGGCTACAATGAGCAGTTCTTC. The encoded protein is CASSQGRLAGYNEQFF. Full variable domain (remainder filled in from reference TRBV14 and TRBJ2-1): EAGVTQFPSHSVIEKGQTVTLRCDPISGHDNLYWYRRVMGKEIKFLLHFVKESKQDESGMPNNRFLAERTGGTYSTLKVQPAELEDSGVYFCASSQGRLAGYNEQFFGPGTRLTVL.

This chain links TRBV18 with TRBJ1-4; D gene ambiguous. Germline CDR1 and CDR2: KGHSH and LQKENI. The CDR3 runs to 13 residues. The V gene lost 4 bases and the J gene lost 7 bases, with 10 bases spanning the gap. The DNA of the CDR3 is TGTGCCAGCTCACGGAGGGCCGGTGAAAAACTGTTTTTT. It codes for CASSRRAGEKLFF. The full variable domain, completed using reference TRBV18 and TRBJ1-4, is NAGVMQNPRHLVRRRGQEARLRCSPMKGHSHVYWYRQLPEEGLKFMVYLQKENIIDESGMPKERFSAEFPKEGPSILRIQQVVRGDSAAYFCASSRRAGEKLFFGSGTQLSVL.

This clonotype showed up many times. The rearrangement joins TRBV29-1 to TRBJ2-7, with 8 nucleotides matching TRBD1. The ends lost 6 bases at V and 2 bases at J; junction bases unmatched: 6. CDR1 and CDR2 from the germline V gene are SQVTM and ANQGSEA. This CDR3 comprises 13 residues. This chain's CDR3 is CSVLTGVAYEQYF. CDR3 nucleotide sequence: TGCAGCGTGCTGACAGGGGTGGCCTACGAGCAGTACTTC.